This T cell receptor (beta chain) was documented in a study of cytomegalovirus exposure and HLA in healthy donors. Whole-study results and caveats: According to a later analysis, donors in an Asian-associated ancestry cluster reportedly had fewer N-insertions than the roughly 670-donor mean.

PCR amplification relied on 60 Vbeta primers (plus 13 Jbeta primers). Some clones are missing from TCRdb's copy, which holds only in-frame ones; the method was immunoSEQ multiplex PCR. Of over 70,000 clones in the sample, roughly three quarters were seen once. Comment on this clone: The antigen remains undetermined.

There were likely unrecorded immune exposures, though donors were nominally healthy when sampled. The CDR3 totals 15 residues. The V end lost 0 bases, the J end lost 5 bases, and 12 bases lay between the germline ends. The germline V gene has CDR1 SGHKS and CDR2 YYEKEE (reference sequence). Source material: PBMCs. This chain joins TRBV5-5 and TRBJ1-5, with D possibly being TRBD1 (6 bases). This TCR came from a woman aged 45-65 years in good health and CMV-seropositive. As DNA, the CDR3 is TGTGCCAGCAGCTTGGAGGGGGGGACGTATCAGCCCCAGCATTTT. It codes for CASSLEGGTYQPQHF.